The rows below give T cell receptor beta chains drawn from one sample of a study of sequential checkpoint blockade in melanoma. TCRdb's table, derived via immunoSEQ multiplex PCR, lists solely in-frame clones and lacks some. Of roughly 3,200 clones in the sample, just over 20% were seen once. This material consisted of tumor tissue (inferred from file names), taken from a patient given nivolumab and ipilimumab in sequence. These receptors originate from a human donor with melanoma. Both conserved end residues are part of each CDR3. A D gene is named only where the DNA matches it firmly. Part of the rows lack a size; the others show once, few, many or a class for expanded clones.

NA	NA	TRBJ2-1	TRBV10-2	CASTKGGLNYNEQFF	TGCGCCAGCACTAAAGGGGGGCTCAACTACAATGAGCAGTTCTTC
TRBD1	few	TRBJ2-1	TRBV11-3	CASSQGPGRGTGVYNEQFF	TGTGCCAGCAGCCAAGGCCCGGGGAGGGGGACAGGGGTGTACAATGAGCAGTTCTTC
NA	NA	TRBJ2-1	TRBV29-1	CSVEDGGALQFF	TGCAGCGTTGAGGATGGGGGGGCCTTGCAGTTCTTC
TRBD1	few	TRBJ1-2	TRBV28	CASSFPRTGFFGYTF	TGTGCCAGCAGTTTCCCTCGGACAGGGTTCTTTGGCTACACCTTC
TRBD2	many	TRBJ2-3	TRBV11-3	CASSSLSGRGTDTQYF	TGTGCCAGCAGCTCACTTAGCGGGAGGGGGACAGATACGCAGTATTTT
NA	NA	TRBJ2-7	TRBV5-1	CASTLRPPPGASHEQYF	TGCGCCAGCACCCTCCGACCCCCTCCAGGGGCTTCCCACGAGCAGTACTTC
NA	few	TRBJ2-5	TRBV28	CASSLFTAPETQYF	TGTGCCAGCAGTTTATTCACCGCCCCAGAGACCCAGTACTTC
NA	few	TRBJ2-2	TRBV6-8	CASSPLTGPAGELFF	TGTGCCAGCAGCCCATTGACAGGACCGGCCGGGGAGCTGTTTTTT
NA	medium-sized	TRBJ1-5	TRBV6-8	CASSYSAGAKGNQPQHF	TGTGCCAGCAGTTACTCGGCAGGGGCGAAGGGCAATCAGCCCCAGCATTTT
TRBD2	once	TRBJ2-7	TRBV29-1	CSVASGAYEQYF	TGCAGCGTTGCTAGCGGAGCCTACGAGCAGTACTTC
TRBD1	medium-sized	TRBJ1-1	TRBV11-3	CASSLEGGMYSNTEAFF	TGTGCCAGCAGCTTAGAAGGGGGCATGTATTCGAACACTGAAGCTTTCTTT
NA	NA	TRBJ2-1	TRBV10-3	CAISEFHSADNEQFF	TGTGCCATCAGTGAGTTTCACAGTGCTGACAATGAGCAGTTCTTC
TRBD2	NA	TRBJ2-3	TRBV30	CAWGPSGVSTDTQYF	TGTGCCTGGGGACCTAGCGGGGTTAGCACAGATACGCAGTATTTT
TRBD1	few	TRBJ2-5	TRBV6-8	CASSYRTGDPRETQYF	TGTGCCAGCAGTTACAGGACAGGGGACCCTCGGGAGACCCAGTACTTC
NA	NA	TRBJ2-1	TRBV9	CASSPDWSSYNEQFF	TGTGCCAGCAGTCCGGACTGGAGCTCCTACAATGAGCAGTTCTTC
NA	many	TRBJ2-7	TRBV11-3	CASSLVSGSTYEQYF	TGTGCCAGCAGCTTGGTGTCAGGGAGTACCTACGAGCAGTACTTC
NA	few	TRBJ1-1	TRBV28	CASSSRRQSTEAFF	TGTGCCAGCAGTTCCCGACGACAGTCTACCGAAGCTTTCTTT